This section outlines one TCR beta chain sequence together with its context. Sequencing was performed with immunoSEQ multiplex PCR; in TCRdb, only in-frame clones are kept and a portion is missing. The table for this sample gives tens of thousands of clones. The sample originates from a study of T cells in women clearing cervical HPV infection. Looking at the study overall: Case blood drawn at lesion detection; control blood after infection cleared.

Input material: blood buffy coat. The clonotype originates from a woman between 18 and 75 years old with a cervical HPV16 infection that either progressed to CIN3+ or cleared (not recorded which).

The CDR3 is CASTQGGLNTEAFF. The covered CDR3 bases are TGTGCCAGTACCCAGGGGGGTTTAAACACTGAA. V is TRBV19 and J is TRBJ1-1; TRBD1 matches at 7 bases. Sequencing ends 3 residues short of the CDR3 end; the germline J gene provides the rest. J gave up 2 bases and V 7 bases, and 7 bases lay outside the gene matches. This CDR3 spans 14 amino acids. CDR1 and CDR2 from the germline V gene are LNHDA and SQIVND (reference sequence).